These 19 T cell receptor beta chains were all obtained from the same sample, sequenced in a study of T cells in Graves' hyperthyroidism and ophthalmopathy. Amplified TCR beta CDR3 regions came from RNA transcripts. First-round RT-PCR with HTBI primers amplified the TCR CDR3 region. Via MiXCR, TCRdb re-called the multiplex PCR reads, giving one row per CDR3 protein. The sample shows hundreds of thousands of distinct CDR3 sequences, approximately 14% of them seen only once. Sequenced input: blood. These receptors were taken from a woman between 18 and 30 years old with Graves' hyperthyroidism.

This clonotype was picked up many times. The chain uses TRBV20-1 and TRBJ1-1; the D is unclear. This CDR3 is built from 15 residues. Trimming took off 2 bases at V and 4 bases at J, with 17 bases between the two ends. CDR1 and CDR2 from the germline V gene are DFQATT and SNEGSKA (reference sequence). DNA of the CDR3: TGCAGTGCTAGAACAGAGAGGGCGGGGTTCACTGAAGCTTTCTTT. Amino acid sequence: CSARTERAGFTEAFF.

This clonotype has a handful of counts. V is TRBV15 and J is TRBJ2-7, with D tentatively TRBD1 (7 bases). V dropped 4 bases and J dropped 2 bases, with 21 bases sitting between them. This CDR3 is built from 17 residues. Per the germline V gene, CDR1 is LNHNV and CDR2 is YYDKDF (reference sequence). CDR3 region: CATSKGAGPSGAYEQYF. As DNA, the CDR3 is TGTGCCACCAGCAAGGGGGCGGGGCCTAGTGGGGCCTACGAGCAGTACTTC.

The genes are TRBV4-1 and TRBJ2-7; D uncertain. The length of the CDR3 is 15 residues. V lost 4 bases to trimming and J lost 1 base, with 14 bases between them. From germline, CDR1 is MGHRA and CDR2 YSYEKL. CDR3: CASSLIRGSSYEQYF. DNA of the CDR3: TGCGCCAGCAGCCTGATACGCGGTTCATCCTACGAGCAGTACTTC.

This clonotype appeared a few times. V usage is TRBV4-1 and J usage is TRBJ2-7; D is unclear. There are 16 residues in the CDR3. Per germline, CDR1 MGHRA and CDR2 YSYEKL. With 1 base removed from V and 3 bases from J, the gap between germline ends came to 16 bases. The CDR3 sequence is CASSQVFQTLGYEQYF. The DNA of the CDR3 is TGCGCCAGCAGCCAAGTGTTCCAGACCCTAGGCTACGAGCAGTACTTC.

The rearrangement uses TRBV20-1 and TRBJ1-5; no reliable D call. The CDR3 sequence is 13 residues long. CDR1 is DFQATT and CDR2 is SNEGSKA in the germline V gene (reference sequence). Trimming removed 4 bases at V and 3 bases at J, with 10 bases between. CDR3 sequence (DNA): TGCAGTGCTATAAGAGGATCCAATCAGCCCCAGCATTTT. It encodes CSAIRGSNQPQHF.

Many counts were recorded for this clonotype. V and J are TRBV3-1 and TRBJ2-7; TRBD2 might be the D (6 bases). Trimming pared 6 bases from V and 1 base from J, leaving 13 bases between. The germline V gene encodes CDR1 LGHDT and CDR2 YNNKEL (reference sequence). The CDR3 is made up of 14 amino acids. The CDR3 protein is CASRKAGQSYEQYF. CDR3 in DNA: TGTGCCAGCAGGAAAGCGGGCCAGTCCTACGAGCAGTACTTC.

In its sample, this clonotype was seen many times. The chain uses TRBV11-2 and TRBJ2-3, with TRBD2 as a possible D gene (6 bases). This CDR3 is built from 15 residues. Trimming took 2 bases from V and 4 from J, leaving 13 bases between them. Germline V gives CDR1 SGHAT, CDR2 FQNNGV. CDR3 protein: CASSLYGSKADTQYF. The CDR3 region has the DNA TGTGCCAGCAGCTTATACGGGAGTAAAGCAGATACGCAGTATTTT.

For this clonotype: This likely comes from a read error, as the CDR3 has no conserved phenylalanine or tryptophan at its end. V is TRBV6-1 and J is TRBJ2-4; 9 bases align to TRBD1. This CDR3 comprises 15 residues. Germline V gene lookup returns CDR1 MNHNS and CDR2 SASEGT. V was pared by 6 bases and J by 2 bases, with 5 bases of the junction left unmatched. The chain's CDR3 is CASRPDRGTKNIQYL. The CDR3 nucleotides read TGTGCCAGCAGGCCCGACAGGGGGACCAAAAACATTCAGTACCTC.

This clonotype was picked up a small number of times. The CDR3, as DNA: TGTGCCAGCAGTCAGGGACTAGCGGGAGTACGACGGGAGCAGTACTTC. Translating it yields CASSQGLAGVRREQYF. The rearrangement joins TRBV7-2 to TRBJ2-7; 14 bases align to TRBD2. CDR3 length: 16 residues. Germline CDR1 SGHTA, CDR2 FQGNSA. Trimming removed 6 bases from V and 7 bases from J; junction bases left unmatched: 11.

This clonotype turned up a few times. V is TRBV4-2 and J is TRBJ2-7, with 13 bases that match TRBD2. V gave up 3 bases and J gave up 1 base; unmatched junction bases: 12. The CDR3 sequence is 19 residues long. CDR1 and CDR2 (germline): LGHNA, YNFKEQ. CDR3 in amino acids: CASSQKTTSGRAMSYEQYF. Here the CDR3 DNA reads TGTGCCAGCAGCCAGAAGACCACTAGCGGGAGGGCCATGTCCTACGAGCAGTACTTC.

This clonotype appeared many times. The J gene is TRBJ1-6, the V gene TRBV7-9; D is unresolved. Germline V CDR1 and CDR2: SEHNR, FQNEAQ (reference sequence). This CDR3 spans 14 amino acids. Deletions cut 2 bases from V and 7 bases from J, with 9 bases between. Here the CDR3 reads CASSLLATNSPLHF. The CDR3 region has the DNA TGTGCCAGCAGCTTACTGGCCACAAATTCACCCCTCCACTTT.

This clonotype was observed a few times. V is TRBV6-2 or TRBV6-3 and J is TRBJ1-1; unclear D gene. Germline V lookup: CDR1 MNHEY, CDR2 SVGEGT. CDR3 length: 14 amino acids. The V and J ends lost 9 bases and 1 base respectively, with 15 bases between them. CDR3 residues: CARRPRPPNTEAFF. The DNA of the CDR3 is TGTGCCAGACGGCCCCGGCCCCCGAACACTGAAGCTTTCTTT.

CDR3 coding DNA: TGTGCCAGCAGCTTAGATCGAATGCTAGCGGCAAACATTTATACCTACGAGCAGTACTTC. As protein: CASSLDRMLAANIYTYEQYF. V is TRBV11-3 and J is TRBJ2-7; 7 nucleotides agree with TRBD2. CDR1 is SGHNT and CDR2 is YENEEA in the germline V gene. The CDR3 has 20 residues. The junction had 19 bases not matched to a gene; V was cut back by 0 bases and J by 2 bases.

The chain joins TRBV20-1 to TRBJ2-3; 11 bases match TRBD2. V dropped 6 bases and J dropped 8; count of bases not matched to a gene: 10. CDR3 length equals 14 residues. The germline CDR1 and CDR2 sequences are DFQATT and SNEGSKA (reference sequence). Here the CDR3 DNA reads TGCAGTGCGAGACTAGCGGGATCCCCCCGTACGCAGTATTTT. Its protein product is CSARLAGSPRTQYF.

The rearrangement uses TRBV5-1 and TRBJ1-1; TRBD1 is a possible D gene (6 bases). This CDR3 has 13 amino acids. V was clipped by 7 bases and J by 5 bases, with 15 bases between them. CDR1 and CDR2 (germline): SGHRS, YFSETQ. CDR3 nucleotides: TGCGCCAGCGGCTCCGGACAGACTACTGAAGCTTTCTTT. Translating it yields CASGSGQTTEAFF.

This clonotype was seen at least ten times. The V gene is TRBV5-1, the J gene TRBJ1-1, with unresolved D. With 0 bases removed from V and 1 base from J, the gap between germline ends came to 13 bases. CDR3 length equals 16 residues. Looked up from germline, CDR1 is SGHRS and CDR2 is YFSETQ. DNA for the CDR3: TGCGCCAGCAGCTTGGTAGGCAGGCCCCCGAACACTGAAGCTTTCTTT. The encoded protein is CASSLVGRPPNTEAFF. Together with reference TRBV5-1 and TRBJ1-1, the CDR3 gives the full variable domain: KAGVTQTPRYLIKTRGQQVTLSCSPISGHRSVSWYQQTPGQGLQFLFEYFSETQRNKGNFPGRFSGRQFSNSRSEMNVSTLELGDSALYLCASSLVGRPPNTEAFFGQGTRLTVV.

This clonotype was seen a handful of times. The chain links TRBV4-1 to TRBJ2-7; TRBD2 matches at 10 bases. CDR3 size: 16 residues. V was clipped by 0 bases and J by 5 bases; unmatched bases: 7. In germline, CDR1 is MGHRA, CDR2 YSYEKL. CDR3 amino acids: CASSQEKREGLNEQYF. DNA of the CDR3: TGCGCCAGCAGCCAAGAGAAGCGGGAGGGCCTCAACGAGCAGTACTTC.

CDR3 in DNA: TGTGCCAGCAGGGGGGGGACTAGCGGTGCCTACGAGCAGTTCTTC. It yields the protein CASRGGTSGAYEQFF. The chain is built from TRBV28 and TRBJ2-7; TRBD2 aligns across 11 bases. The DNA end is more similar to TRBJ2-1, so the J call may be wrong. CDR1 is MDHEN and CDR2 is SYDVKM in the germline V gene. The CDR3 spans 15 residues.

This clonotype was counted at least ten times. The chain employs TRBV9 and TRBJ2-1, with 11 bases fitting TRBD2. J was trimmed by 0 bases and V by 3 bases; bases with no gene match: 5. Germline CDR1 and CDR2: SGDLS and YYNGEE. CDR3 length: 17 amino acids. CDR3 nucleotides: TGTGCCAGCAGCGGGACTAGCGGGCCAAGCTCCTACAATGAGCAGTTCTTC. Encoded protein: CASSGTSGPSSYNEQFF.